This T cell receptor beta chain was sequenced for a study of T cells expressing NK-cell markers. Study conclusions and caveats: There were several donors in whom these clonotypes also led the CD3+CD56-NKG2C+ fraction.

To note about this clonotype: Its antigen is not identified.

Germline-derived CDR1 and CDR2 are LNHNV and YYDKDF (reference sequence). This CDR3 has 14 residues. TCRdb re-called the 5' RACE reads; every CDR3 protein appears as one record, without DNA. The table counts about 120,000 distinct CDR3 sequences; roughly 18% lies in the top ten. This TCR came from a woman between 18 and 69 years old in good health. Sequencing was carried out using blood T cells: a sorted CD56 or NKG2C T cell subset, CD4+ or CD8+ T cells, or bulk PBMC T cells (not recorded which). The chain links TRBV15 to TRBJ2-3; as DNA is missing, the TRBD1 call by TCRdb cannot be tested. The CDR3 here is CATSTDRVTDTQYF. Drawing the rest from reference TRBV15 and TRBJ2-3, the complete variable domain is DAMVIQNPRYQVTQFGKPVTLSCSQTLNHNVMYWYQQKSSQAPKLLFHYYDKDFNNEADTPDNFQSRRPNTSFCFLDIRSPGLGDTAMYLCATSTDRVTDTQYFGPGTRLTVL.